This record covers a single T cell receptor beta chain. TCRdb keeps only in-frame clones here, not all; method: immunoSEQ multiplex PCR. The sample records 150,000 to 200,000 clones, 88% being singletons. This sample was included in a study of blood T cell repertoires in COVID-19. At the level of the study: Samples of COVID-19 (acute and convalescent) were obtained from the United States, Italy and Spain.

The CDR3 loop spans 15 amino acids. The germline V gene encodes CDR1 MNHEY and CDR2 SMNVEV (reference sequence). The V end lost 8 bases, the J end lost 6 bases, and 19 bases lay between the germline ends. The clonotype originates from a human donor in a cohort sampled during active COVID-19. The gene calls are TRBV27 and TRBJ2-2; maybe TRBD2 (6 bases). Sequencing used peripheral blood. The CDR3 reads CASGPGLGEAGELFF. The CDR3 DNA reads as TGTGCCAGCGGCCCGGGCCTAGGGGAGGCCGGGGAGCTGTTTTTT.